A selection of T cell receptor beta chains follows, all from one sample in a study of blood T cell repertoires in COVID-19. The protocol was immunoSEQ multiplex PCR, while the TCRdb copy is restricted to in-frame clones and leaves out a portion. The data show 120,000 or so clones, 85% to 90% seen once. What was sequenced was peripheral blood. Receptor source: a woman between 50 and 59 years old with acute or convalescent COVID-19. Both conserved end residues are part of each CDR3.

V: TRBV5-1; J: TRBJ1-4; CDR3: CASSLSPGTGDEKLFF
V: TRBV5-1; J: TRBJ1-1; CDR3: CASSFGEDTEAFF
V: TRBV5-5; J: TRBJ1-6; CDR3: CASSPQATTRYNSPLHF
V: TRBV15; J: TRBJ2-1; CDR3: CATSRDRQGAGNEQFF
V: TRBV5-1; J: TRBJ2-7; CDR3: CASSGQGQRSSEQYF
V: TRBV29-1; J: TRBJ1-2; CDR3: CSVEVQGGYTF
V: TRBV12-2; J: TRBJ2-5; CDR3: CASRSRDRGRETQYF
V: TRBV2; J: TRBJ1-4; CDR3: CASSEPRGEKLFF
V: TRBV18; J: TRBJ2-2; CDR3: CASSYGGNTGELFF
V: TRBV25-1; J: TRBJ1-3; CDR3: CASRDRGTNTIYF
V: TRBV24-1; J: TRBJ2-1; CDR3: CATSDFSSTSEVYNEQFF
V: TRBV30; J: TRBJ1-1; CDR3: CAWSLSGSLNTEAFF